These 26 T cell receptor beta chains were sequenced from one sample in a study of T cell clonotyping in hematopoietic cell transplantation. The method was immunoSEQ multiplex PCR; TCRdb's version includes in-frame clones alone and lacks a portion of them. This sample yields under 7,000 clones, of which 85% to 90% are seen a single time; 5.8% belongs to the top ten. Here the sequenced sample was peripheral blood mononuclear cells, taken 100 days after allogeneic stem cell transplant. These TCRs come from a female patient in her forties or fifties who had an allogeneic stem cell transplant from a related donor, so the T cells may come from the graft donor. Some clones in this sample may be carry-over from other donors' samples.

The rearrangement links TRBV28 to TRBJ1-2, with 9 positions matching TRBD1. Per germline, CDR1 MDHEN and CDR2 SYDVKM. This CDR3 spans 16 amino acids. With V trimmed by 5 bases and J by 4 bases, 11 bases remained unmatched. The CDR3 DNA follows: TGTGCCAGCAGTCCCGCCGGGACAGGGATCCTCTATGGCTACACCTTC. As protein: CASSPAGTGILYGYTF.

The chain employs TRBV29-1 and TRBJ2-1; 9 nucleotides line up with TRBD1. The CDR3 runs 14 residues. Germline CDR1 is SQVTM and CDR2 is ANQGSEA. Losses at the gene ends were 3 bases for V and 8 bases for J; bases not matched to a gene: 8. CDR3 sequence: CSVERTGVGDEQFF. In nucleotides, the CDR3 is TGCAGCGTTGAGAGGACAGGGGTTGGGGATGAGCAGTTCTTC.

The V gene is TRBV5-1, the J gene TRBJ2-3, with TRBD2 matching over 12 bases. Germline V gene sequence: CDR1 SGHRS, CDR2 YFSETQ. This CDR3 region has 14 residues. V gave up 6 bases and J gave up 5 bases; unmatched junction bases: 4. The CDR3 spells CASTILAGGDTQYF. In DNA, the CDR3 is TGCGCCAGCACCATACTAGCGGGAGGAGATACGCAGTATTTT.

The V gene is TRBV5-4, the J gene TRBJ2-5, with 11 bases fitting TRBD1. The germline CDR1 and CDR2 sequences are SGHNT and YYREEE (reference sequence). The CDR3 has 17 amino acids. Trimming cost V 6 bases and J 2 bases; bases outside gene matches: 12. The CDR3 coding sequence is TGTGCCAGCAAAAAAGGTTCCGGGACAGGGGGACAAGAGACCCAGTACTTC. Its protein is CASKKGSGTGGQETQYF.

This chain links TRBV29-1 with TRBJ2-1; 12 nucleotides match TRBD2. The CDR3 covers 15 residues. V shed 4 bases, J shed 2 bases, and the junction held 3 bases outside the gene matches. Germline assignment: CDR1 SQVTM and CDR2 ANQGSEA. The CDR3, as DNA: TGCAGCGTTGGACTAGCGGGAGTTCCCTACAATGAGCAGTTCTTC. This encodes CSVGLAGVPYNEQFF.

V gene TRBV11-1 combines with J gene TRBJ2-1; 7 nucleotides match TRBD2. Germline loops: CDR1 SGHAT, CDR2 FQDESV (reference sequence). The CDR3 is 14 residues long. Losses at the gene ends were 1 base for V and 6 bases for J; bases not matched to a gene: 3. Here the CDR3 reads CASSLVGGFNEQFF. As DNA, the CDR3 is TGTGCCAGCAGCTTAGTGGGGGGGTTCAATGAGCAGTTCTTC.

The J gene is TRBJ2-1, the V gene TRBV7-9; TRBD2 matches at 13 bases. The germline gives CDR1 SEHNR, CDR2 FQNEAQ (reference sequence). With 4 bases clipped from V and 5 bases from J, the junction kept 2 bases outside the gene matches. The CDR3 totals 15 residues. CDR3 nucleotides: TGTGCCAGCAGCTGGACTAGCGGGAGAAACAATGAGCAGTTCTTC. It yields the protein CASSWTSGRNNEQFF.

The J gene is TRBJ2-7, the V gene TRBV4-2; D perhaps matches TRBD1 (6 bases). The germline V gene encodes CDR1 LGHNA and CDR2 YNFKEQ. The V gene lost 4 bases and the J gene lost 5 bases, with 18 bases spanning the gap. The CDR3 has 15 residues. The DNA for the CDR3 is TGTGCCAGCAGCCCCACGGGGACAATAGGGGACGAGCAGTACTTC. It encodes CASSPTGTIGDEQYF.

This rearrangement joins TRBV5-8 to TRBJ1-2; no clear D. V lost 2 bases to trimming and J lost 5 bases, with 25 bases between them. Germline-derived CDR1 and CDR2 are SGHTS and YDEGEE. This CDR3 contains 18 residues. The CDR3, as DNA: TGTGCCAGCAGCTTAGGGTTAGGTGGGATACCCCCTCCATATGGCTACACCTTC. This translates into CASSLGLGGIPPPYGYTF.

V usage is TRBV4-1 and J usage is TRBJ2-3, with 9 positions matching TRBD2. The CDR3 is 19 residues long. Germline V CDR1 and CDR2: MGHRA, YSYEKL. V shed 2 bases and J 0 bases; nucleotides not matched to a gene: 12. The CDR3 region is CASSQPFRTSAESTDTQYF. As DNA, the CDR3 is TGCGCCAGCAGCCAACCCTTCAGGACTAGCGCGGAGAGCACAGATACGCAGTATTTT.

The rearrangement links TRBV7-2 to TRBJ2-5; the match to TRBD1 covers 8 bases. The CDR3 consists of 17 residues. V lost 4 bases to trimming and J lost 5 bases; unmatched junction nucleotides: 15. The V gene's germline CDR1 is SGHTA and CDR2 FQGNSA. The CDR3 bases are TGTGCCAGCAGCTCATCCGGCGTTGCAGGGGGCGCCGAGACCCAGTACTTC. Its translation is CASSSSGVAGGAETQYF.

This clone has a single count. The chain combines TRBV6-1 with TRBJ1-5; D uncertain. The CDR3 extends over 14 amino acids. Per germline, CDR1 MNHNS and CDR2 SASEGT. The V end was cut by 4 bases, the J end by 3 bases, with 10 bases between. Here the CDR3 DNA reads TGTGCCAGCAGTGCTGACTGGTACAATCAGCCCCAGCATTTT. Its protein is CASSADWYNQPQHF.

J is TRBJ1-3 and V is TRBV29-1; D may be TRBD1 (5 bases). The CDR3 has 17 residues. CDR1 and CDR2 (germline): SQVTM, ANQGSEA. V lost 5 bases and J 0 bases, leaving 20 bases between the germline ends. The DNA of the CDR3 is TGCAGCGTTCTAATATTCGGGCAGGGCTTCTCTGGAAACACCATATATTTT. This codes for CSVLIFGQGFSGNTIYF.

This clone was detected a few times. V gene TRBV7-8 combines with J gene TRBJ2-1; D unresolved. The germline V and J ends were trimmed by 0 bases and 4 bases, with 10 bases remaining between them. The CDR3 totals 15 residues. The germline V gene has CDR1 SGHVS and CDR2 FQNEAQ. CDR3 loop: CASSLAVSGYNEQFF. CDR3 DNA: TGTGCCAGCAGCTTAGCGGTCTCCGGGTACAATGAGCAGTTCTTC.

The chain joins TRBV5-1 to TRBJ1-2; 7 bases match TRBD1. With 3 bases clipped from V and 2 bases from J, the junction kept 7 bases outside the gene matches. The CDR3 is 15 amino acids. Germline CDR1 and CDR2: SGHRS and YFSETQ. This CDR3 is CASSSRPGQNYGYTF. CDR3 sequence (DNA): TGCGCCAGCAGCTCTCGCCCGGGACAGAACTATGGCTACACCTTC.

The V gene is TRBV6-6, the J gene TRBJ2-4, with 7 bases matching TRBD2. The V segment lost 3 bases and the J segment 7 bases; nucleotides outside the gene matches: 12. The CDR3 extends over 16 amino acids. Germline CDR1 is MNHNY and CDR2 is SVGAGI (reference sequence). The CDR3 loop is CASSYLAGGSGNIQYF. In nucleotides, the CDR3 is TGTGCCAGCAGTTATTTGGCGGGCGGGAGTGGGAACATTCAGTACTTC.

This clone was seen once. V gene TRBV5-1 combines with J gene TRBJ2-7; D could derive from TRBD1 or TRBD2 (7 bases each). Germline lookup yields CDR1 SGHRS and CDR2 YFSETQ. The V end was cut by 1 base, the J end by 5 bases, with 13 bases between. This CDR3 is 14 amino acids long. The CDR3 reads CASSLRQGGHEQYF. The CDR3 DNA is TGCGCCAGCAGCTTGAGACAGGGAGGGCACGAGCAGTACTTC. Variable domain in full (rest from reference TRBV5-1 and TRBJ2-7): KAGVTQTPRYLIKTRGQQVTLSCSPISGHRSVSWYQQTPGQGLQFLFEYFSETQRNKGNFPGRFSGRQFSNSRSEMNVSTLELGDSALYLCASSLRQGGHEQYFGPGTRLTVT.

This chain joins TRBV28 and TRBJ1-4; maybe TRBD1 (6 bases). Germline V lookup: CDR1 MDHEN, CDR2 SYDVKM. The germline V and J ends were trimmed by 8 bases and 7 bases, with 14 bases remaining between them. The CDR3 has 13 amino acids. The DNA of the CDR3 is TGTGCCAGCGGGGGGGGCTCGGGTGAAAAACTGTTTTTT. Encoded protein: CASGGGSGEKLFF.

The V and J genes are TRBV19 and TRBJ2-3; 9 bases are a match to TRBD2. The CDR3 has 12 amino acids. Looked up from germline, CDR1 is LNHDA and CDR2 is SQIVND (reference sequence). The CDR3: CRTAGGPNTQYF. The CDR3 nucleotides read TGTAGGACGGCGGGAGGGCCAAATACGCAGTATTTT.

The chain recombines TRBV19 with TRBJ1-5; weak D call: TRBD1 (5 bases). Germline CDR1 and CDR2: LNHDA and SQIVND (reference sequence). The CDR3 sequence is 14 residues long. Between the trimmed V and J ends, which lost 2 bases and 3 bases, there was a span of 8 bases. The DNA of the CDR3 is TGTGCCAGTAGTATACAGGGAAACAATCAGCCCCAGCATTTT. This encodes CASSIQGNNQPQHF. Using reference TRBV19 and TRBJ1-5 for the parts outside the CDR3, the full variable domain is DGGITQSPKYLFRKEGQNVTLSCEQNLNHDAMYWYRQDPGQGLRLIYYSQIVNDFQKGDIAEGYSVSREKKESFPLTVTSAQKNPTAFYLCASSIQGNNQPQHFGDGTRLSIL.

This clone is deemed large. Other DNA sequences in the same sample also yield this CDR3. The chain employs TRBV6-6 and TRBJ2-3, with D possibly TRBD2 on 5 matching bases. V was clipped by 3 bases and J by 1 base, with 8 bases between them. The CDR3 has 14 residues. Looked up from germline, CDR1 is MNHNY and CDR2 is SVGAGI (reference sequence). The CDR3 sequence: CASSYLEGTDTQYF. CDR3 DNA: TGTGCCAGCAGTTATCTGGAGGGCACAGATACGCAGTATTTT.

This chain uses TRBV7-9 with TRBJ2-7; D gene ambiguous. There are 14 residues in the CDR3. Looked up from germline, CDR1 is SEHNR and CDR2 is FQNEAQ (reference sequence). Trimming cost V 0 bases and J 0 bases, with 6 bases left between them. Here the CDR3 reads CASSLAGNSYEQYF. For the CDR3, the DNA is TGTGCCAGCAGCTTAGCGGGGAACTCCTACGAGCAGTACTTC.

This chain uses TRBV5-1 with TRBJ2-1; tentative D call: TRBD2 (6 bases). The germline CDR1 and CDR2 sequences are SGHRS and YFSETQ. Trimming left V 4 bases short and J 3 bases short, with 14 bases between. This CDR3 spans 15 amino acids. The CDR3 here is CASSVSGSYYNEQFF. DNA of the CDR3: TGCGCCAGCAGCGTGAGCGGGTCGTACTACAATGAGCAGTTCTTC. Based on the CDR3 plus reference TRBV5-1 and TRBJ2-1, the full variable domain is KAGVTQTPRYLIKTRGQQVTLSCSPISGHRSVSWYQQTPGQGLQFLFEYFSETQRNKGNFPGRFSGRQFSNSRSEMNVSTLELGDSALYLCASSVSGSYYNEQFFGPGTRLTVL.

V gene TRBV30 combines with J gene TRBJ1-1; D uncertain. This CDR3 spans 13 amino acids. The V gene lost 4 bases and the J gene lost 0 bases, with 9 bases spanning the gap. Germline CDR1 GTSNPN, CDR2 SVGIG (reference sequence). CDR3: CAWTARLNTEAFF. CDR3 sequence (DNA): TGTGCCTGGACTGCCAGATTGAACACTGAAGCTTTCTTT.

The chain has TRBV7-2 and TRBJ2-3; a weak D match, TRBD2 (6 bases). CDR3 length equals 14 residues. Per germline, CDR1 SGHTA and CDR2 FQGNSA. V lost 6 bases to trimming and J lost 2 bases, with 12 bases between them. The CDR3 region is CASRWAGTTDTQYF. The DNA for the CDR3 is TGTGCCAGCAGGTGGGCGGGAACCACAGATACGCAGTATTTT.

The gene calls are TRBV30 and TRBJ2-5; possible D gene TRBD1, 5 bases. V dropped 4 bases and J dropped 1 base, with 13 bases sitting between them. CDR3 length: 14 amino acids. CDR1 GTSNPN and CDR2 SVGIG come from the germline V gene (reference sequence). The CDR3 DNA reads TGTGCCTGGATAAGGGGCGGATTCCAAGAGACCCAGTACTTC. It translates to CAWIRGGFQETQYF. The full variable domain, in which reference TRBV30 and TRBJ2-5 provide the parts outside the CDR3, is SQTIHQWPATLVQPVGSPLSLECTVEGTSNPNLYWYRQAAGRGLQLLFYSVGIGQISSEVPQNLSASRPQDRQFILSSKKLLLSDSGFYLCAWIRGGFQETQYFGPGTRLLVL.